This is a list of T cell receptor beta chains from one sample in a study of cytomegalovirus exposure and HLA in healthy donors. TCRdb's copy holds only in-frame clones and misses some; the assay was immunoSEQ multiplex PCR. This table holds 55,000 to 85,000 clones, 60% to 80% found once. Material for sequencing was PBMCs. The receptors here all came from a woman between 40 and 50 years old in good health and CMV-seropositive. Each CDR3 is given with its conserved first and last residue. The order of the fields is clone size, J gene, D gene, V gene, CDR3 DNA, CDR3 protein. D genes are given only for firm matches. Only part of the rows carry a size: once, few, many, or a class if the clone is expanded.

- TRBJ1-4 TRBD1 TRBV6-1 TGTGCAATGTCGACAGGGGGGGAAAAACTGTTTTTT CAMSTGGEKLFF
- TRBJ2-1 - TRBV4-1 TGCGCCAGCAGCCAAGGTAGACTAGTCAATGAGCAGTTCTTC CASSQGRLVNEQFF
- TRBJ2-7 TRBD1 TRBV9 TGTGCCAGCAGCGCGTGGACAGGGGGTGGCGAGCAGTACTTC CASSAWTGGGEQYF
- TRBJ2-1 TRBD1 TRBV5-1 TGCGCCAGCAGCCCACGGGACAGTGGCAATGAGCAGTTCTTC CASSPRDSGNEQFF
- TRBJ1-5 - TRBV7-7 TGTGCTAGCAGCTTATCAGGGGTCGGCCAGCCCCAGCATTTT CASSLSGVGQPQHF
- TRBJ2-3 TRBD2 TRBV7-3 TGTGCCAGCGCTCCCAGCGGGGGGCCTGCTAGCACAGATACGCAGTATTTT CASAPSGGPASTDTQYF
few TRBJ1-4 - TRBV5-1 TGCGCCAGCAGCGAGGGAGGAGGGTATGAAAAACTGTTTTTT CASSEGGGYEKLFF
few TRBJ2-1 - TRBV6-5 TGTGCCAGCAACCCCCCCGCGGGACGGAACAATGAGCAGTTCTTC CASNPPAGRNNEQFF
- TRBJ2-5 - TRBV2 TGTGCCAGCAGTGAAGAGGGGCCTGGGACCCAGTACTTC CASSEEGPGTQYF
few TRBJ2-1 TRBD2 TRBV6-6 TGTGCCAGCCGGGAGGTTTACAATGAGCAGTTCTTC CASREVYNEQFF
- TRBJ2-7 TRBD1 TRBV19 TGTGCCAGTAGTATCTCGACAGGGGGCGTGCGCGAGCAGTACTTC CASSISTGGVREQYF
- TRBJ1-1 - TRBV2 TGTGCCAGCGGCAACACTGAAGCTTTCTTT CASGNTEAFF
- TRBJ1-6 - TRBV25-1 TGTGCCAGCAGTGAGCACAGGGCCTCCTATAATTCACCCCTCCACTTT CASSEHRASYNSPLHF
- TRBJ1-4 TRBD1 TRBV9 TGTGCCAGCAGCGTACAGGGCAGGGGGGATGAAAAACTGTTTTTT CASSVQGRGDEKLFF
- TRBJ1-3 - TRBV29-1 TGCAGCGTTGAAAGGGGCGACGGCGTCTCTGGAAACACCATATATTTT CSVERGDGVSGNTIYF
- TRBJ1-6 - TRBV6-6 TGTGCCAGCAGTCGACAGAATTCACCCCTCCACTTT CASSRQNSPLHF
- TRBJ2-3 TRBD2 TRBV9 TGTGCCAGCAGCGATGGACTAGCGGGGAACGCAGATACGCAGTATTTT CASSDGLAGNADTQYF
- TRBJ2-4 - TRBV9 TGTGCCAGCAGCCTCGAGGAGGGGGCTGGGAACATTCAGTACTTC CASSLEEGAGNIQYF
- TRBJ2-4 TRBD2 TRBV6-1 TGTGCCAGCAGGGGGACTACCCCCAAAAACATTCAGTACTTC CASRGTTPKNIQYF
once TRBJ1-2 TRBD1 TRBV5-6 TGTGCCAGCAGCCTAAACTTTCAGGGGGCGCGTTCCGGCTACACCTTC CASSLNFQGARSGYTF
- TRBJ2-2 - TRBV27 TGTGCCAGCAGTTTCCGAGCGGAAAACACCGGGGAGCTGTTTTTT CASSFRAENTGELFF
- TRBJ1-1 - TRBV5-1 TGCGCCAGCAGCTTGTTAACACAGGAGATGAACACTGAAGCTTTCTTT CASSLLTQEMNTEAFF
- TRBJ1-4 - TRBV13 TGTGCCAGCAGCTTACTACCAGGGGTTTCATATGAAAAACTGTTTTTT CASSLLPGVSYEKLFF
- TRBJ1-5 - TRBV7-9 TGTGCCAGCAGCTTAGGGGGCAGTCAGCCCCAGCATTTT CASSLGGSQPQHF
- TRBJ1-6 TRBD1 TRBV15 TGTGCCACCAGCAGAGAGGTGTTGGACAGGGATAATTCACCCCTCCACTTT CATSREVLDRDNSPLHF
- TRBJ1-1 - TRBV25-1 TGTGCCAGCACCCAGGGTGGGCTCGGTAGCACTGAAGCTTTCTTT CASTQGGLGSTEAFF
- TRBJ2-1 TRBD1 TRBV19 TGTGCCAGCAACCGGGACAGGTACAATGAGCAGTTCTTC CASNRDRYNEQFF
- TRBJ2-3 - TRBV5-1 TGCGCCAGCAGCTTGGTTGGGACTCCCAGACTCACAGATACGCAGTATTTT CASSLVGTPRLTDTQYF
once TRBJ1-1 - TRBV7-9 TGTTCCAGCAGCCAATCGGAAGGGGCTGAAGCTTTCTTT CSSSQSEGAEAFF
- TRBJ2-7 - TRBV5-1 TGCGCCAGCAGCTTGTCATGGGGGGGGCCCTCCAACGAGCAGTACTTC CASSLSWGGPSNEQYF
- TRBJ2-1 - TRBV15 TGTGCCACCAGCGGCCGGGCGCGCGGAGCCGGGGGTGAGCTTTATGAGCAGTTCTTC CATSGRARGAGGELYEQFF
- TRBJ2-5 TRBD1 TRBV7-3 TGTGCCAGCAGCTTAGGTCAGGGCAGGGGGTTGGAGACCCAGTACTTC CASSLGQGRGLETQYF
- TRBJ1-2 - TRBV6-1 TGTGCCAGCAGTGAAGAACCGGTAAACTATGGCTACACCTTC CASSEEPVNYGYTF
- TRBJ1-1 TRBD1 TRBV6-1 TGTGCCAGCAGTTTGGGACAGGAAAAAGCTTTCTTT CASSLGQEKAFF
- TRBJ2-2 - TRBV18 TGTGCCAGCTCGTCCACCTTCGAGAGCGTCCGAGGGGAGCTGTTTTTT CASSSTFESVRGELFF
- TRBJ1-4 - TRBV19 TGTGCCAGTAGTCCAATCGGGTTAGGAGAAAAACTGTTTTTT CASSPIGLGEKLFF
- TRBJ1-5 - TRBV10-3 TGTGCCAGCGGGAGTAGCAATCAGCCCCAGCATTTT CASGSSNQPQHF
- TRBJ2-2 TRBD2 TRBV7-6 TGTGCCAGCAGCGGACTAGCGGGGGGCACCGGGGAGCTGTTTTTT CASSGLAGGTGELFF
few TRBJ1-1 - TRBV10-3 TGTGCCACCTTTGGGGATTCGGGGATGGGTTTGAACACTGAAGCTTTCTTT CATFGDSGMGLNTEAFF
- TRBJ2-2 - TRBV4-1 TGCGCCAGCAGCCAAGAAACAGGTGCGAACACCGGGGAGCTGTTTTTT CASSQETGANTGELFF
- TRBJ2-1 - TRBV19 TGTGCCAGTAGTATACCTGGGGGGGGGCGTTACAATGAGCAGTTCTTC CASSIPGGGRYNEQFF
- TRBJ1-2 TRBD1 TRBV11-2 TGTGCCAGCAGCGTACCGGGACAGGTCCTCTATGGCTACACCTTC CASSVPGQVLYGYTF
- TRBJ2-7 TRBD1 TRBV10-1 TGCGCCAGCAGTCCATCAGGGGGCTCGGAGCAGTACTTC CASSPSGGSEQYF
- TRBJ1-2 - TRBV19 TGTGCCAGTAGTATCTTTACTAACTATGGCTACACCTTC CASSIFTNYGYTF
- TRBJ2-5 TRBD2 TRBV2 TGTGCCAGCAGTGAAGGAAGCGCGGGGGAAGAGACCCAGTACTTC CASSEGSAGEETQYF
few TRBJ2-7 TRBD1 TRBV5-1 TGCGCCAGCAGCTCGCCGGGACAGGGGGGGGAGCAGTACTTC CASSSPGQGGEQYF
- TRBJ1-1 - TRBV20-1 TGCAGTGCTCCAGTGGCTGAAGCTTTCTTT CSAPVAEAFF
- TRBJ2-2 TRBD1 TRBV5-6 TGTGCCAGCAGCTCATCCGACAGGGGCACCGGGGAGCTGTTTTTT CASSSSDRGTGELFF
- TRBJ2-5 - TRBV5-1 TGCGCCAGCAGCTTGGATACAGGGAAAGAGACCCAGTACTTC CASSLDTGKETQYF
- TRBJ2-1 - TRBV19 TGTGCCAGTAGTTTTGCGGGACGGAGATACAATGAGCAGTTCTTC CASSFAGRRYNEQFF
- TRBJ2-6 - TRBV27 TGTGCCAGCAGTTTTGGTGTTGGGAGCTCTGGGGCCAACGTCCTGACTTTC CASSFGVGSSGANVLTF
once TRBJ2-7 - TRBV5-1 TGCGCCAGCAGCTCCCGTTCCTACGAGCAGTACTTC CASSSRSYEQYF
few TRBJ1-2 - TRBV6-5 TGTGCCAGCAGTTACGGTGGAGAAGGCTACACCTTC CASSYGGEGYTF
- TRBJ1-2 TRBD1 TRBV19 TGTGCCACTACGGGACAGGGGGCGCGCAGTAATGGCTACACCTTC CATTGQGARSNGYTF
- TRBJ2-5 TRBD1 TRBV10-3 TGTGCCTCCCGCCCGGGACAGGGAGGGTTGGAGACCCAGTACTTC CASRPGQGGLETQYF
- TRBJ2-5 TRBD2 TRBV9 TGTGCCAGCAGCGTCGCTAGCGGGGAGGACCAGTACTTC CASSVASGEDQYF
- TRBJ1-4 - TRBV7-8 TGTGCCAGCAGCTTACCGGACAATGGGAATGAAAAACTGTTTTTT CASSLPDNGNEKLFF
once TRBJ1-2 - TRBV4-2 TGTGCCAGCAGCCAAGCCCAAGAGTTATATGGCTACACCTTC CASSQAQELYGYTF
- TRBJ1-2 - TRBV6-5 TGTGCCAGCAGTACCCAGCGTCGGGGGGGAGGTGGCTACACCTTC CASSTQRRGGGGYTF
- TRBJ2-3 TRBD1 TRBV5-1 TGCGCCAGCAGCTCCGGACAGGGCACAGATACGCAGTATTTT CASSSGQGTDTQYF